These 9 T cell receptor beta chains were sequenced from one sample in a study of blood T cell repertoires in COVID-19. Sequencing was performed with immunoSEQ multiplex PCR; in TCRdb, only in-frame clones are kept and a portion is missing. The table has fewer than 20,000 clones, approximately 83% seen once. The sample comprised peripheral blood. The receptors originated from a man aged 70-80 years in a cohort sampled during active COVID-19.

V usage is TRBV9 and J usage is TRBJ2-1; TRBD2 agrees at 7 bases. Germline loops: CDR1 SGDLS, CDR2 YYNGEE. CDR3 length: 15 residues. With 0 bases clipped from V and 1 base from J, the junction kept 1 base outside the gene matches. CDR3 residues: CASSVGLASYNEQFF. CDR3 sequence (DNA): TGTGCCAGCAGCGTAGGACTAGCTTCCTACAATGAGCAGTTCTTC.

V gene TRBV4-1 combines with J gene TRBJ2-5; 7 bases are a match to TRBD2. Germline CDR1 and CDR2: MGHRA and YSYEKL. V lost 1 base, J lost 4 bases, and 15 bases stayed unmatched. The CDR3 is 18 residues long. CDR3 in amino acids: CASSQAGGSNVGLETQYF. Written as DNA, the CDR3 is TGCGCCAGCAGCCAAGCGGGCGGGAGCAATGTGGGCTTAGAGACCCAGTACTTC.

This clone was seen a few times. V gene TRBV20-1 combines with J gene TRBJ2-7; D might be TRBD2 (6 bases). This CDR3 region has 14 residues. The germline CDR1 and CDR2 sequences are DFQATT and SNEGSKA (reference sequence). V was trimmed by 3 bases and J by 6 bases, leaving 18 bases between them. CDR3 DNA: TGCAGTGCTAGTCCTGGACTATACGGCGGCGAGCAGTACTTC. It codes for CSASPGLYGGEQYF.

V is TRBV6-2 or TRBV6-3 and J is TRBJ1-1; perhaps TRBD1 as D (5 bases). The CDR3 totals 13 residues. Trimming cost V 2 bases and J 4 bases, with 8 bases left between them. Per germline, CDR1 MNHEY and CDR2 SVGEGT. CDR3 protein: CASSYQGPTEAFF. The CDR3 region has the DNA TGTGCCAGCAGTTACCAGGGCCCCACTGAAGCTTTCTTT.

The V call is TRBV29-1, the J call TRBJ2-1; 12 bases line up with TRBD1. Germline V gives CDR1 SQVTM, CDR2 ANQGSEA. This CDR3 is 14 amino acids long. Trimming cost V 2 bases and J 10 bases; bases outside gene matches: 6. CDR3 sequence: CSVESGTGGEEQFF. In nucleotides, the CDR3 is TGCAGCGTTGAATCCGGGACAGGGGGCGAGGAGCAGTTCTTC.

The chain joins TRBV30 to TRBJ2-7; 8 bases agree with TRBD1. CDR1 and CDR2 (germline): GTSNPN, SVGIG (reference sequence). Germline trimming cut 2 bases from V and 5 bases from J; bases unmatched to any gene: 11. The CDR3 totals 15 residues. The DNA for the CDR3 is TGTGCCTGGAGTAAAAAGGGACAGGCTGGGGACGAGCAGTACTTC. It yields the protein CAWSKKGQAGDEQYF.

About this clone: The junction departs from germline at one end; a sequencing error may be responsible. This chain links TRBV29-1 with TRBJ2-4; possible D gene TRBD2, 5 bases. The CDR3 is 12 amino acids. Germline V gene data show CDR1 as SQVTM and CDR2 as ANQGSEA. CDR3 amino acids: CSVELAENIQYF. CDR3 nucleotide sequence: TGCAGCGTTGAACTAGCCGAAAACATTCAGTACTTC.

This clone is a singleton in its sample. The CDR3 spells CASSLRGQNTEAFF. CDR3 nucleotide sequence: TGTGCCAGCAGTTTAAGGGGGCAGAACACTGAAGCTTTCTTT. This chain uses TRBV27 with TRBJ1-1, with 7 bases aligning to TRBD1. CDR1 is MNHEY and CDR2 is SMNVEV in the germline V gene (reference sequence). V shed 2 bases, J shed 1 base, and the junction held 1 base outside the gene matches. The CDR3 has 14 amino acids.

V is TRBV28 and J is TRBJ2-5; 7 bases line up with TRBD1. The CDR3 runs to 14 residues. Germline V gives CDR1 MDHEN, CDR2 SYDVKM. The V segment lost 5 bases and the J segment 2 bases; nucleotides outside the gene matches: 5. CDR3 nucleotides: TGTGCCAGCAGTCCACAGGGGTCTCAAGAGACCCAGTACTTC. It translates to CASSPQGSQETQYF.